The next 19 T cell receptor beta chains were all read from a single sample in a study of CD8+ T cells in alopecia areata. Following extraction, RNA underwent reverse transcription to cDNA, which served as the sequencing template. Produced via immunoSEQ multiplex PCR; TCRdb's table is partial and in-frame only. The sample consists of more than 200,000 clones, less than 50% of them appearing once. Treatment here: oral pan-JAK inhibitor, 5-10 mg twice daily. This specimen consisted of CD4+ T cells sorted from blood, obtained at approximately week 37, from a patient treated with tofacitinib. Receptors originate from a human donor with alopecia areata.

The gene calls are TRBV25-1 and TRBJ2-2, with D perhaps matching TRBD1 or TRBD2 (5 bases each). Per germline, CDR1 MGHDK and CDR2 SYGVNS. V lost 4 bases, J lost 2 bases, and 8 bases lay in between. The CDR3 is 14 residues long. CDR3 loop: CASSGDLNTGELFF. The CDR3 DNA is TGTGCCAGCAGTGGGGACCTCAACACCGGGGAGCTGTTTTTT.

The CDR3 protein is CASSQGLPDAQPQHF. The CDR3 DNA is TGCGCCAGCAGCCAAGGACTTCCCGATGCCCAGCCCCAGCATTTT. This chain connects TRBV5-1 to TRBJ1-5; D is unclear. CDR1 and CDR2 (germline): SGHRS, YFSETQ. V lost 4 bases and J 7 bases, leaving 18 bases between the germline ends. The CDR3 consists of 15 residues.

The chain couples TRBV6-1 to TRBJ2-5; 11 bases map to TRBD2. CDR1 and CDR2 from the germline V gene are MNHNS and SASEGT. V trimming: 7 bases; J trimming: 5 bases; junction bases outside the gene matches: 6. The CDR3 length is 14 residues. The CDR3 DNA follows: TGTGCCAGCATGACTAGCGGGAAATGGGAGACCCAGTACTTC. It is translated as CASMTSGKWETQYF.

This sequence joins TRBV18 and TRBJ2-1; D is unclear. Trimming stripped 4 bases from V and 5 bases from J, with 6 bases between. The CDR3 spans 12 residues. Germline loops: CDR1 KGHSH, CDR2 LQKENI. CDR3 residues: CASSLINNEQFF. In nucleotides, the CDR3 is TGTGCCAGCTCACTCATTAACAATGAGCAGTTCTTC.

The CDR3 DNA reads TGTGCCAGCAGGGAGGGGGCGCTCACCGAGCAGTACTTC. Translating gives CASREGALTEQYF. The rearrangement uses TRBV25-1 and TRBJ2-7; D is perhaps TRBD1 (7 bases). CDR1 and CDR2 from the germline V gene are MGHDK and SYGVNS. CDR3 size: 13 residues. V lost 6 bases and J 6 bases, leaving 15 bases between the germline ends.

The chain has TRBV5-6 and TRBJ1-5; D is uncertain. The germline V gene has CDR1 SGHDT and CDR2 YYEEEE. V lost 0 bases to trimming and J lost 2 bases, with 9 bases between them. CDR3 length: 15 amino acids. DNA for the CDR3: TGTGCCAGCAGCTTGGCGTCGGCAGGCAATCAGCCCCAGCATTTT. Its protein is CASSLASAGNQPQHF.

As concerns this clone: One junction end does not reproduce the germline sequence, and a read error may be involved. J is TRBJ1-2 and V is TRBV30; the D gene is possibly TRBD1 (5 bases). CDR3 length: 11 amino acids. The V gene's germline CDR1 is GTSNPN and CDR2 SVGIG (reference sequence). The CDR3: CTWSVRDGYTF. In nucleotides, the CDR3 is TGTACCTGGAGTGTCAGGGATGGCTACACCTTC.

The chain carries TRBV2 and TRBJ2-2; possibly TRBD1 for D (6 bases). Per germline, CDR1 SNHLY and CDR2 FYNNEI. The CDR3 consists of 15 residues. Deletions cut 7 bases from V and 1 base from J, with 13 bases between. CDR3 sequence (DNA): TGTGCCAGCAAGGGGCAGGGGATGAACACCGGGGAGCTGTTTTTT. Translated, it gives CASKGQGMNTGELFF.

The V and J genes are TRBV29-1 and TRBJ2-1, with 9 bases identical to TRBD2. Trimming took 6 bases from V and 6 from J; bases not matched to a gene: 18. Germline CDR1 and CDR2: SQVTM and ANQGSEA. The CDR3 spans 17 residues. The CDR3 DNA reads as TGCAGCGTCCTCCGCCGTGGGGGTAGCGGGAGTGTCAATGAGCAGTTCTTC. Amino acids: CSVLRRGGSGSVNEQFF.

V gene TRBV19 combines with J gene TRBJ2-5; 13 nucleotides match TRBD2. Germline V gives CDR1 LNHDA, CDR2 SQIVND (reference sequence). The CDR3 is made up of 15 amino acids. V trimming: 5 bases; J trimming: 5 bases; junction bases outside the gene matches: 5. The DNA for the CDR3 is TGTGCCAGTAGTCAGGGACTAGCGGGAACTGAGACCCAGTACTTC. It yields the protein CASSQGLAGTETQYF.

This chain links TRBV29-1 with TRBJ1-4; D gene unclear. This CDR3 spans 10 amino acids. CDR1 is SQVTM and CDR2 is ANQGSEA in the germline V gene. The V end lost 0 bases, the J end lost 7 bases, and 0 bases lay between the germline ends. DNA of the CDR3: TGCAGCGTTGAAGATGAAAAACTGTTTTTT. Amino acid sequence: CSVEDEKLFF. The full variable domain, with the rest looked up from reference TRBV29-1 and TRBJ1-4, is SAVISQKPSRDICQRGTSLTIQCQVDSQVTMMFWYRQQPGQSLTLIATANQGSEATYESGFVIDKFPISRPNLTFSTLTVSNMSPEDSSIYLCSVEDEKLFFGSGTQLSVL.

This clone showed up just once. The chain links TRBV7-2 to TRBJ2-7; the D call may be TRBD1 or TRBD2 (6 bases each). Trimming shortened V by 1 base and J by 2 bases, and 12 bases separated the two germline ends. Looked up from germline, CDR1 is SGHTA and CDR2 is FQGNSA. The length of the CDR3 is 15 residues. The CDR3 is CASSLGGTPPYEQYF. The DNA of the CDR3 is TGTGCCAGCAGCTTAGGCGGGACACCACCCTACGAGCAGTACTTC.

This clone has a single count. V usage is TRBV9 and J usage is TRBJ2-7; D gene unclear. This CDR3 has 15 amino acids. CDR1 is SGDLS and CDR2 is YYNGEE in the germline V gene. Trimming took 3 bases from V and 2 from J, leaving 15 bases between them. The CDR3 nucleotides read TGTGCCAGCAGCGCCCGGGCAGCGAATGCCTACGAGCAGTACTTC. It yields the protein CASSARAANAYEQYF.

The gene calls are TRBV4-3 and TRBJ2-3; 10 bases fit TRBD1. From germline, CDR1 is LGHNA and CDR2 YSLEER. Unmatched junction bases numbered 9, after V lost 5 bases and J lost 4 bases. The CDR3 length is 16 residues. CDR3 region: CASSARTGGISDTQYF. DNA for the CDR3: TGCGCCAGCAGCGCCCGGACAGGGGGTATCTCAGATACGCAGTATTTT.

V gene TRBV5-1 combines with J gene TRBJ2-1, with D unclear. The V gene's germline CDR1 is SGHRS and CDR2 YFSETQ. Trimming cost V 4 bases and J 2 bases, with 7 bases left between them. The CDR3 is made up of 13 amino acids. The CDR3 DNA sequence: TGCGCCAGCAGCCTTGAAACCTACAATGAGCAGTTCTTC. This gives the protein CASSLETYNEQFF.

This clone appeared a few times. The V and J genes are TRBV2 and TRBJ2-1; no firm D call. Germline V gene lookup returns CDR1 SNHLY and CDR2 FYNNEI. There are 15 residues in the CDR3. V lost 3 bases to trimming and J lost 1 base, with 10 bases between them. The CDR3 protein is CASSEVVSSYNEQFF. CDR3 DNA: TGTGCCAGCAGTGAGGTGGTGAGTTCCTACAATGAGCAGTTCTTC.

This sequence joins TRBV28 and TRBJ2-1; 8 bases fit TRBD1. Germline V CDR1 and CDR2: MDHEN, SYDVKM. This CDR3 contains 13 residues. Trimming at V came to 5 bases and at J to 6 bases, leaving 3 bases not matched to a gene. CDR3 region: CASSLQGGNEQFF. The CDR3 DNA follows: TGTGCCAGCAGTCTACAGGGGGGCAATGAGCAGTTCTTC.

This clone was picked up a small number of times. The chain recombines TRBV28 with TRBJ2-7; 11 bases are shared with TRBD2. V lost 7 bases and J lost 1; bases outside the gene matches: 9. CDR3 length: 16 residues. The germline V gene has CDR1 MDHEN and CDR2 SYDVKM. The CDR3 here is CASTSAGTSGSYEQYF. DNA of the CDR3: TGTGCCAGCACCTCAGCCGGGACTAGCGGATCCTACGAGCAGTACTTC.

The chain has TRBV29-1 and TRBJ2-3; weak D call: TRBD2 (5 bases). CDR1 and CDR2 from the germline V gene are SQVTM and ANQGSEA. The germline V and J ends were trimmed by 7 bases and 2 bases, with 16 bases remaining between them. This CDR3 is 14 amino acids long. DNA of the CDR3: TGCAGCGCCCCCCCGGCGGGCCTCACAGATACGCAGTATTTT. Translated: CSAPPAGLTDTQYF.